Sequencing of this T cell receptor (beta chain) was carried out in a study of metastatic and nonmetastatic thyroid tumors. This clone was detected many times. TCRdb re-called clones via MiXCR from the PCR reads. The sample contains some 33,000 clones, approximately 7.4% of which appear only once. This CDR3 has 17 residues. Germline V CDR1 and CDR2: ENHRY, SYGVKD. V shed 0 bases and J shed 2 bases, with 16 bases lying between them. All patients were untreated before thyroid surgery. The chain links TRBV10-3 to TRBJ1-2, with D perhaps TRBD1 (5 bases). Sequencing input: blood. The receptor's source is a female donor with papillary thyroid cancer or a benign thyroid nodule (not recorded which). Some clones in this sample may be carry-over from other donors' samples. For the CDR3, the DNA is TGTGCCATCAGTGAGTCTATTTCGGCCAGGGAGAACTATGGCTACACCTTC. Protein sequence: CAISESISARENYGYTF.